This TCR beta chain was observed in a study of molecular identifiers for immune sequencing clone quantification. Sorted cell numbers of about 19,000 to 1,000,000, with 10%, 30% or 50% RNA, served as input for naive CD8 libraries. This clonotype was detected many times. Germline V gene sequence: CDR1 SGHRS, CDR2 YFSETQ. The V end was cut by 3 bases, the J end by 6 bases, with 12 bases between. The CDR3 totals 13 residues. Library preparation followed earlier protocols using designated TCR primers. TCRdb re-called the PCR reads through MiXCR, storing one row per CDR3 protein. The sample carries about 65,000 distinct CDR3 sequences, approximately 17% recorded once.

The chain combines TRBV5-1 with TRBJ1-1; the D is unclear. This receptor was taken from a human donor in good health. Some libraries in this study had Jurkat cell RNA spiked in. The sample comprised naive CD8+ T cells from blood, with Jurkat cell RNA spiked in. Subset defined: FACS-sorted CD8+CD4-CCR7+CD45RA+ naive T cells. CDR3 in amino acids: CASSYGQAPEAFF. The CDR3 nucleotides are TGCGCCAGCAGCTACGGGCAGGCCCCTGAAGCTTTCTTT. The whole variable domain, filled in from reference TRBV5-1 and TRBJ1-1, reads KAGVTQTPRYLIKTRGQQVTLSCSPISGHRSVSWYQQTPGQGLQFLFEYFSETQRNKGNFPGRFSGRQFSNSRSEMNVSTLELGDSALYLCASSYGQAPEAFFGQGTRLTVV.